These 19 T cell receptor beta chains were all obtained from the same sample, sequenced in a study of blood T cell repertoires in COVID-19. Data came from immunoSEQ multiplex PCR; TCRdb stores just in-frame clones and leaves some out. The sample records more than 200,000 clones, 75% to 85% being singletons. The sample consisted of peripheral blood. These receptors were obtained from an elderly woman with COVID-19, enrolled during active disease.

The rearrangement joins TRBV9 to TRBJ1-3; tentatively, D is TRBD1 (5 bases). This CDR3 comprises 18 residues. V was trimmed by 0 bases and J by 0 bases, leaving 16 bases between them. CDR1 SGDLS and CDR2 YYNGEE come from the germline V gene. The DNA of the CDR3 is TGTGCCAGCAGCGTAGGGACCTCATGGGGGGGCTCTGGAAACACCATATATTTT. This codes for CASSVGTSWGGSGNTIYF.

This chain uses TRBV6-2 or TRBV6-3 with TRBJ2-3, with D possibly TRBD1 on 5 matching bases. CDR3 length: 15 residues. V lost 2 bases, J lost 2 bases, and 11 bases lay in between. Germline CDR1 reads MNHEY; CDR2 reads SVGEGT. The CDR3 nucleotides are TGTGCCAGCAGTTACCCCTTGGACATCACAGATACGCAGTATTTT. This sequence encodes CASSYPLDITDTQYF.

This clone was observed a handful of times. V usage is TRBV7-9 and J usage is TRBJ1-1; D is ambiguous. Germline V gene lookup returns CDR1 SEHNR and CDR2 FQNEAQ (reference sequence). V was pared by 5 bases and J by 6 bases, with 13 bases between. The CDR3 totals 13 residues. DNA for the CDR3: TGTGCCAGCAGCACAAACCGGGTCGCTGAAGCTTTCTTT. Translating gives CASSTNRVAEAFF. The entire variable domain, with the rest obtained from reference TRBV7-9 and TRBJ1-1, is as follows: DTGVSQNPRHKITKRGQNVTFRCDPISEHNRLYWYRQTLGQGPEFLTYFQNEAQLEKSRLLSDRFSAERPKGSFSTLEIQRTEQGDSAMYLCASSTNRVAEAFFGQGTRLTVV.

This chain connects TRBV6-2 or TRBV6-3 to TRBJ1-3, with TRBD1 as a possible D gene (6 bases). The V and J ends lost 6 bases and 2 bases respectively, with 17 bases between them. The CDR3 is 16 residues long. In germline, CDR1 is MNHEY, CDR2 SVGEGT. CDR3 coding DNA: TGTGCCAGCAGCCTTAATCCACAGGGAACTGGAAACACCATATATTTT. Encoded protein: CASSLNPQGTGNTIYF.

The chain couples TRBV7-2 to TRBJ2-1, with TRBD2 matching 7 bases. Germline V gives CDR1 SGHTA, CDR2 FQGNSA. The CDR3 is 15 amino acids. Trimming at V came to 5 bases and at J to 4 bases, leaving 8 bases not matched to a gene. CDR3 loop: CASSLWGGNYNEQFF. The CDR3 region has the DNA TGTGCCAGCAGCCTCTGGGGGGGGAATTACAATGAGCAGTTCTTC. Using reference TRBV7-2 and TRBJ2-1 for the parts outside the CDR3, the full variable domain is GAGVSQSPSNKVTEKGKDVELRCDPISGHTALYWYRQSLGQGLEFLIYFQGNSAPDKSGLPSDRFSAERTGGSVSTLTIQRTQQEDSAVYLCASSLWGGNYNEQFFGPGTRLTVL.

This clone occurred a few times. This chain connects TRBV5-1 to TRBJ1-2, with a tentative D call TRBD1 (5 bases). The CDR3 covers 18 residues. Germline V gene lookup returns CDR1 SGHRS and CDR2 YFSETQ. Trimming pared 4 bases from V and 6 bases from J, leaving 28 bases between. CDR3 DNA: TGCGCCAGCAGCCAAACTGTCTCCGGGGTCTCGGAGGGGCATGGCTACACCTTC. Translating gives CASSQTVSGVSEGHGYTF.

This clone was recorded once. V gene TRBV7-2 combines with J gene TRBJ2-5, with TRBD2 matching 7 bases. The V gene's germline CDR1 is SGHTA and CDR2 FQGNSA. V trimming: 5 bases; J trimming: 5 bases; junction bases outside the gene matches: 8. This CDR3 contains 14 residues. The CDR3 nucleotides are TGTGCCAGCAGCCTGGGGGGGGTTGGGGAGACCCAGTACTTC. It codes for CASSLGGVGETQYF.

The rearrangement joins TRBV18 to TRBJ1-1, with D possibly being TRBD1 (5 bases). Germline CDR1 is KGHSH and CDR2 is LQKENI. The CDR3 extends over 17 amino acids. The V and J ends lost 1 base and 2 bases respectively, with 17 bases between them. The CDR3: CASSPLAGLLTNTEAFF. The CDR3 DNA is TGTGCCAGCTCACCACTAGCAGGGTTGCTAACCAACACTGAAGCTTTCTTT.

The genes are TRBV6-1 and TRBJ2-3; maybe TRBD2 (5 bases). Per the germline V gene, CDR1 is MNHNS and CDR2 is SASEGT. The germline V and J ends were trimmed by 6 bases and 2 bases, with 6 bases remaining between them. The CDR3 extends over 12 amino acids. The CDR3 spells CASSRDTDTQYF. The CDR3 DNA is TGTGCCAGCAGCCGGGACACAGATACGCAGTATTTT.

The rearrangement uses TRBV4-2 and TRBJ2-1, with D possibly being TRBD1 (6 bases). Germline V gene sequence: CDR1 LGHNA, CDR2 YNFKEQ. Trimming took off 0 bases at V and 0 bases at J, with 12 bases between the two ends. CDR3 length equals 17 residues. This CDR3 reads CASSQDGRGSSYNEQFF. The CDR3 DNA sequence: TGTGCCAGCAGCCAAGATGGTAGGGGGAGCTCCTACAATGAGCAGTTCTTC.

The gene calls are TRBV4-3 and TRBJ1-2, with D possibly being TRBD1 (6 bases). CDR3 size: 15 residues. Trimming cost V 5 bases and J 5 bases, with 18 bases left between them. The germline gives CDR1 LGHNA, CDR2 YSLEER. The chain's CDR3 is CASSWGDGGQYGYTF. The CDR3 DNA reads TGCGCCAGCAGCTGGGGGGACGGGGGGCAGTATGGCTACACCTTC.

This chain connects TRBV6-5 to TRBJ1-1; no definite D call. V dropped 5 bases and J dropped 2 bases, with 9 bases sitting between them. This CDR3 contains 13 residues. Germline V gives CDR1 MNHEY, CDR2 SVGAGI. CDR3 protein: CASSMVRNTEAFF. CDR3 bases: TGTGCCAGCAGTATGGTGAGAAACACTGAAGCTTTCTTT.

This chain links TRBV30 with TRBJ1-2, with a possible D match to TRBD1 (5 bases). This CDR3 is 13 amino acids long. The V end lost 4 bases, the J end lost 8 bases, and 17 bases lay between the germline ends. The germline V gene has CDR1 GTSNPN and CDR2 SVGIG (reference sequence). The DNA for the CDR3 is TGTGCCTGGAAACAGGAGGGTTCGAAAGGCTACACCTTC. Translated: CAWKQEGSKGYTF. Variable domain in full (rest from reference TRBV30 and TRBJ1-2): SQTIHQWPATLVQPVGSPLSLECTVEGTSNPNLYWYRQAAGRGLQLLFYSVGIGQISSEVPQNLSASRPQDRQFILSSKKLLLSDSGFYLCAWKQEGSKGYTFGSGTRLTVV.

Note on this clone: Other DNA sequences in the same sample also yield this CDR3. The gene calls are TRBV29-1 and TRBJ1-1; D is ambiguous. This CDR3 region has 10 residues. V lost 0 bases and J 7 bases, leaving 3 bases between the germline ends. CDR1 and CDR2 from the germline V gene are SQVTM and ANQGSEA. The CDR3 DNA is TGCAGCGTTGAAGAGCGTGAAGCTTTCTTT. Protein: CSVEEREAFF.

Here the CDR3 reads CASSLRGGTNYGYTF. For the CDR3, the DNA is TGTGCCAGCAGTTTGAGAGGGGGCACTAACTATGGCTACACCTTC. The rearrangement joins TRBV27 to TRBJ1-2; TRBD1 matches 7 bases. The length of the CDR3 is 15 residues. Unmatched junction bases numbered 4, after V lost 3 bases and J lost 0 bases. Germline lookup yields CDR1 MNHEY and CDR2 SMNVEV (reference sequence).

Concerning this clone: Sequence at one end of the junction differs from germline and may be a read error. V is TRBV30 and J is TRBJ1-4, with a possible D match to TRBD1 (6 bases). The CDR3 sequence is 13 residues long. Germline V lookup: CDR1 GTSNPN, CDR2 SVGIG (reference sequence). The CDR3 DNA sequence: TGTGCCTGGAGTCGGGGGGCTAAAGAAAAACTGTTTTTT. It yields the protein CAWSRGAKEKLFF.

V and J are TRBV5-5 and TRBJ2-2, with 9 bases aligning to TRBD2. V was clipped by 4 bases and J by 6 bases; unmatched bases: 7. Germline values: CDR1 SGHKS, CDR2 YYEKEE (reference sequence). The CDR3 spans 15 residues. CDR3 sequence (DNA): TGTGCCAGCAGCCCATGGACTAGCGTGGCCGGGGAGCTGTTTTTT. This translates into CASSPWTSVAGELFF.

The CDR3 DNA reads TGCGCCAGCAGCCAAGTAGCCGGGGGTGAGAGCTATGGCTACACCTTC. It codes for CASSQVAGGESYGYTF. This chain joins TRBV4-1 and TRBJ1-2; TRBD1 is a possible D gene (5 bases). CDR1 MGHRA and CDR2 YSYEKL come from the germline V gene. Trimming removed 1 base at V and 4 bases at J, with 16 bases between. This CDR3 comprises 16 residues.

The chain couples TRBV18 to TRBJ1-4, with 7 positions matching TRBD1. The V and J ends lost 4 bases and 3 bases, in that order; junction bases with no gene match: 8. Looked up from germline, CDR1 is KGHSH and CDR2 is LQKENI. This CDR3 is built from 16 residues. CDR3 DNA: TGTGCCAGCTCACGGGTGACAGGGACGGCTAATGAAAAACTGTTTTTT. Translated, it gives CASSRVTGTANEKLFF.